Shown below are 13 T cell receptor beta chains from a single sample sequenced in a study of T cells expressing NK-cell markers. TCRdb re-called the 5' RACE reads, yielding one record per CDR3 amino acid sequence without DNA. The sample's table shows 300,000 to 500,000 distinct CDR3 sequences. Sequencing used blood T cells: a sorted CD56 or NKG2C T cell subset, CD4+ or CD8+ T cells, or bulk PBMC T cells (not recorded which). These receptors were taken from a woman in her forties or fifties in good health.

This chain uses TRBV12-3 or TRBV12-4 with TRBJ2-2. This CDR3 has 13 residues. CDR3 amino acids: CASSLVGPGELFF.

The rearrangement joins TRBV5-1 to TRBJ2-2; TCRdb's D gene call, TRBD1, goes unchecked for lack of DNA. From germline, CDR1 is SGHRS and CDR2 YFSETQ. The CDR3 loop spans 15 amino acids. CDR3 in amino acids: CASSSRRGVAGELFF.

The chain is built from TRBV20-1 and TRBJ2-3; the D call of TRBD2 rests on TCRdb alone, since no DNA is present to check it. CDR3 length: 14 residues. CDR1 is DFQATT and CDR2 is SNEGSKA in the germline V gene (reference sequence). The CDR3 spells CSATRTSYSDTQYF.

The rearrangement links TRBV2 to TRBJ2-7; the D gene TCRdb calls, TRBD2, cannot be checked with no DNA. Germline loops: CDR1 SNHLY, CDR2 FYNNEI. The CDR3 spans 15 residues. CDR3 amino acids: CASSESSGLSYEQYF.

The chain joins TRBV27 to TRBJ2-7; the D call from TCRdb, TRBD1, cannot be confirmed without DNA. The germline V gene encodes CDR1 MNHEY and CDR2 SMNVEV (reference sequence). This CDR3 has 13 residues. The CDR3 sequence: CASSRQGFYEQYF.

The chain has TRBV29-1 and TRBJ1-1; TCRdb's assignment of TRBD1 cannot be checked, as there is no DNA. The CDR3 runs 13 residues. The V gene's germline CDR1 is SQVTM and CDR2 ANQGSEA. CDR3: CSAPDRRNTEAFF.

The chain combines TRBV7-8 with TRBJ2-3; the TRBD2 assignment by TCRdb is unverifiable without DNA. CDR1 and CDR2 from the germline V gene are SGHVS and FQNEAQ. The CDR3 has 16 residues. The CDR3 spells CASSWSAGRSTDTQYF.

The chain links TRBV5-1 to TRBJ2-1. The length of the CDR3 is 17 residues. Per the germline V gene, CDR1 is SGHRS and CDR2 is YFSETQ. CDR3 residues: CASSRMSSFSSYNEQFF.

This chain uses TRBV3-1 with TRBJ2-1. From germline, CDR1 is LGHDT and CDR2 YNNKEL (reference sequence). The CDR3 loop spans 14 amino acids. The CDR3 spells CASGADSSYNEQFF.

The chain has TRBV30 and TRBJ2-7; TCRdb's D call, TRBD1, is unchecked because there is no DNA. CDR1 is GTSNPN and CDR2 is SVGIG in the germline V gene (reference sequence). There are 14 residues in the CDR3. This CDR3 reads CAWSPGQGDYEQYF.

The rearrangement joins TRBV27 to TRBJ2-7; TCRdb proposes TRBD1, but this gene call is untestable without DNA. In germline, CDR1 is MNHEY, CDR2 SMNVEV (reference sequence). This CDR3 comprises 14 residues. CDR3 loop: CASNIAPGWDEQYF.

The V and J genes are TRBV5-1 and TRBJ2-7; no DNA is available, so the TRBD1 call from TCRdb remains unchecked. This CDR3 region has 17 residues. The germline V gene encodes CDR1 SGHRS and CDR2 YFSETQ. CDR3 region: CASSLPLGQLNSYEQYF.

The rearrangement links TRBV29-1 to TRBJ1-4; as DNA is missing, the TRBD1 call by TCRdb cannot be tested. The CDR3 runs 13 residues. Germline loops: CDR1 SQVTM, CDR2 ANQGSEA. The CDR3 loop reads CSVADTGAEKLFF.